This TCR beta chain was recovered during a study of blood T cell repertoires in COVID-19 (dated by TCRdb to the early 2020s). About the investigation overall: The collaborator samples originated in the United States, Italy and Spain and spanned the acute and convalescent phases of COVID-19. The material from the prospective study consisted of cDNA or gDNA derived from T cells, B-cell-depleted T cells, or PBMCs. Subjects who had been exposed to COVID-19, were actively infected with it, or had recovered from it provided the deeply sampled blood TCRbeta repertoires that made up the dataset. The repertoires were released in a freely available public database intended as a resource for research on the immune response to SARS-CoV-2. Samples were obtained from the ongoing ImmuneRACE study (first 160 participants) and from about 1,300 subjects provided by 6 global collaborators. Nearly every sample came with metadata listing a de-identified subject ID, COVID-19 status, age in years and sex. Where available, HLA class I and class II types were taken from metadata supplied by the sample provider and were not determined by assay-based typing.

Participants in the prospective study were aged 18 to 89 years, lived in over 20 United States geographic areas, and enrolled through a virtual design. In the prospective study, participants were assigned to cohorts based on the clinical history participants reported in a screening survey and a study questionnaire. Mobile phlebotomists in the prospective study collected whole blood, serum and a nasopharyngeal or oropharyngeal swab from every participant. Participants in the prospective study had the option to provide additional blood draws and questionnaires over an approximately two-month period. Before DNA extraction, prospective study blood samples were shipped either frozen or at room temperature. The immunoSEQ Assay, a bias-controlled multiplex PCR, was used to amplify TCRbeta CDR3 regions from genomic DNA. The paper's processing steps were these. Within the assay, amplification of reference gene primers was used to estimate how many nucleated cells each sample contained. Sequence reads were collapsed and filtered to measure the absolute abundance of every unique TCRbeta CDR3 rearrangement. Productive Simpson clonality was computed per sample as the square root of Simpson's diversity index over productive rearrangements. TCRdb retrieved this table from immuneACCESS and kept in-frame rearrangements only. Not all clones are present; in checked studies, unresolved V genes account for under half, and no reason is known for the remainder. V and J calls and clone size are copied from that table; D and trimming were computed from the DNA. The sample table shows about 210,000 clones, and more than 70% are seen once. The ten largest make up around 4.5% of the sample.

Measured from the cysteine to the phenylalanine, the CDR3 is 15 residues long. The DNA shown is the 45-base CDR3, in frame from base 1. Trimming leaves V shorter by 2 bases and J shorter by 4 bases, with the junction holding 4 bases beyond the gene matches. Based on the germline V gene, the CDR1 and CDR2 sequences are SGHDT and YYEEEE. General study outcomes and caveats: The amount of clinical and demographic metadata varied by source and participant and was provided uncurated.

Note on this clone: The target of this receptor is not known. No much larger clone exists at a distance of one base, and base qualities are not known.

Recombination joined TRBV5-6 with TRBJ1-3; a stretch of 9 junction bases matches TRBD1. Source material: PBMCs or T cells enriched from blood (not recorded which). The TCR comes from a man aged 30-40 years with acute COVID-19. The DNA reads TGTGCCAGCAGCTTATACAGGGGGCTCGGAAACACCATATATTTT. It translates to CASSLYRGLGNTIYF. When the CDR3 is completed using the reference TRBV5-6 and TRBJ1-3 genes on either side, the full variable domain is DAGVTQSPTHLIKTRGQQVTLRCSPKSGHDTVSWYQQALGQGPQFIFQYYEEEERQRGNFPDRFSGHQFPNYSSELNVNALLLGDSALYLCASSLYRGLGNTIYFGEGSWLTVV.